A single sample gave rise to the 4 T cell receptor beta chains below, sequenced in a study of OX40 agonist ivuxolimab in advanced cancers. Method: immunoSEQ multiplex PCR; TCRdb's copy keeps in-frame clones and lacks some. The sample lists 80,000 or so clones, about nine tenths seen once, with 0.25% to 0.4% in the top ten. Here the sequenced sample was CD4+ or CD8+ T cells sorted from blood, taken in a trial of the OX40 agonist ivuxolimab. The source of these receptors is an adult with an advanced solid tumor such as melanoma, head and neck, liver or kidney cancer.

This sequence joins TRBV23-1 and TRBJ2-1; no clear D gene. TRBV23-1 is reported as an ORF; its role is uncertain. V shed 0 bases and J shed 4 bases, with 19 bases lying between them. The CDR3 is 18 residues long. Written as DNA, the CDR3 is TGCGCCAGCAGTCAATCGGGGAACGCCCCGTGGCCTTACAATGAGCAGTTCTTC. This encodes CASSQSGNAPWPYNEQFF.

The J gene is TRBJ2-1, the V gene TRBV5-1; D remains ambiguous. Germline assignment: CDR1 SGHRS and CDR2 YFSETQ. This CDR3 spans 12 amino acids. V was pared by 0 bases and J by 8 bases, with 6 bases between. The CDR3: CASSLDGHEQFF. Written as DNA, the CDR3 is TGCGCCAGCAGCTTGGACGGACATGAGCAGTTCTTC.

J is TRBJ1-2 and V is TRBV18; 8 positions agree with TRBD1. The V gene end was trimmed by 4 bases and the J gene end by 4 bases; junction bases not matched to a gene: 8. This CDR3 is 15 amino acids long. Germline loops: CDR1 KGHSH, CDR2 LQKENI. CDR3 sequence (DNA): TGTGCCAGCTCACGGGCCGCCGGGACAGGCTATGGCTACACCTTC. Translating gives CASSRAAGTGYGYTF.

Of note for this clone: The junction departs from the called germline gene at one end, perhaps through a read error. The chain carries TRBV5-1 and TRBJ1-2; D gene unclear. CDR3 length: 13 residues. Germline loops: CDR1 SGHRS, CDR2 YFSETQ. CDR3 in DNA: TGCGCCAGCGGCTTCACAACCAACTATGGCTACACCTTC. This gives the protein CASGFTTNYGYTF.